A single sample is the source of the 29 T cell receptor beta chains below, sequenced in a study of T cell responses to AZD1222 COVID-19 vaccine. The repertoire was sequenced with immunoSEQ multiplex PCR; TCRdb's copy has only in-frame clones and lacks some. This sample has 150,000 to 200,000 clones, with 85% to 95% found just once. The sequencing here drew on peripheral blood, taken on day 0 of AZD1222 vaccination. The receptors come from an adult in good health.

This clone was recorded once. J is TRBJ1-2 and V is TRBV11-3; no clear D. V was cut by 6 bases and J by 5 bases, with 13 bases left in between. The CDR3 length is 13 residues. Looked up from germline, CDR1 is SGHNT and CDR2 is YENEEA. For the CDR3, the DNA is TGTGCCAGCAGAGCCCATGATCGGTATGGCTACACCTTC. It translates to CASRAHDRYGYTF. Based on the CDR3 plus reference TRBV11-3 and TRBJ1-2, the full variable domain is EAGVVQSPRYKIIEKKQPVAFWCNPISGHNTLYWYLQNLGQGPELLIRYENEEAVDDSQLPKDRFSAERLKGVDSTLKIQPAELGDSAVYLCASRAHDRYGYTFGSGTRLTVV.

The chain recombines TRBV19 with TRBJ2-1; 9 positions match TRBD2. Germline V gives CDR1 LNHDA, CDR2 SQIVND (reference sequence). The CDR3 sequence is 15 residues long. Germline trimming cut 5 bases from V and 7 bases from J; bases unmatched to any gene: 9. The CDR3 spells CASSFLAGRGNEQFF. The DNA of the CDR3 is TGTGCCAGTAGTTTCCTAGCGGGGAGGGGAAATGAGCAGTTCTTC.

This chain connects TRBV27 to TRBJ1-2; the D gene is possibly TRBD1 (6 bases). Trimming removed 3 bases at V and 2 bases at J, with 10 bases between. The CDR3 is made up of 14 amino acids. CDR1 is MNHEY and CDR2 is SMNVEV in the germline V gene (reference sequence). CDR3 in DNA: TGTGCCAGCAGTTTCAGGGGAGTCAACTATGGCTACACCTTC. The encoded protein is CASSFRGVNYGYTF.

The chain links TRBV7-2 to TRBJ2-1, with TRBD2 matching 10 bases. Losses at the gene ends were 11 bases for V and 11 bases for J; bases not matched to a gene: 12. The CDR3 length is 13 residues. CDR1 SGHTA and CDR2 FQGNSA come from the germline V gene. CDR3 sequence: CAGRSGGASQQFF. Here the CDR3 DNA reads TGTGCCGGCCGGAGCGGGGGGGCCTCGCAGCAGTTCTTC.

The rearrangement joins TRBV4-3 to TRBJ2-3; possible D gene TRBD2, 6 bases. The CDR3 is made up of 17 amino acids. V gave up 0 bases and J gave up 3 bases, with 16 bases separating them. The germline gives CDR1 LGHNA, CDR2 YSLEER. As DNA, the CDR3 is TGCGCCAGCAGCCAAGAGGCAGCGGGCTGGGGAACAGATACGCAGTATTTT. Translated, it gives CASSQEAAGWGTDTQYF.

The chain is built from TRBV20-1 and TRBJ1-1; no firm D call. Germline loops: CDR1 DFQATT, CDR2 SNEGSKA (reference sequence). This CDR3 is 11 amino acids long. V lost 3 bases to trimming and J lost 5 bases, with 7 bases between them. The CDR3 DNA reads as TGCAGTGCTAGGGGTATGACTGAAGCTTTCTTT. This sequence encodes CSARGMTEAFF.

The V call is TRBV28, the J call TRBJ2-7; TRBD1 matches at 9 bases. The CDR3 totals 13 residues. Unmatched junction bases numbered 4, after V lost 7 bases and J lost 3 bases. The germline gives CDR1 MDHEN, CDR2 SYDVKM. CDR3 sequence reads: CASNDRGSYEQYV. DNA for the CDR3: TGTGCCAGCAATGACAGGGGGAGCTACGAGCAGTACGTC.

V and J are TRBV29-1 and TRBJ1-2; no firm D call. Germline V lookup: CDR1 SQVTM, CDR2 ANQGSEA. V was trimmed by 2 bases and J by 0 bases, leaving 7 bases between them. This CDR3 has 13 residues. This CDR3 is CSVETTSNYGYTF. CDR3 sequence (DNA): TGCAGCGTTGAAACAACCTCTAACTATGGCTACACCTTC.

Here the CDR3 DNA reads TGTGCCAGCAGTTCCCCCATGCATACGCAGTATTTT. Protein product: CASSSPMHTQYF. The rearrangement uses TRBV28 and TRBJ2-3; no reliable D call. The CDR3 is 12 residues long. Germline CDR1 reads MDHEN; CDR2 reads SYDVKM. Trimming pared 4 bases from V and 7 bases from J, leaving 9 bases between.

This chain connects TRBV6-2 or TRBV6-3 to TRBJ1-2, with 9 bases that match TRBD1. CDR1 is MNHEY and CDR2 is SVGEGT in the germline V gene. This CDR3 is 14 amino acids long. Germline trimming cut 2 bases from V and 6 bases from J; bases unmatched to any gene: 4. CDR3 sequence reads: CASSYTTGGDGYTF. CDR3 bases: TGTGCCAGCAGTTACACTACAGGGGGCGATGGCTACACCTTC.

The rearrangement links TRBV3-1 (or the pseudogene TRBV3-2) to TRBJ2-3; D not resolved. The CDR3 loop spans 13 amino acids. Trimming left V 8 bases short and J 6 bases short, with 15 bases between. Looked up from germline, CDR1 is LGHDT and CDR2 is YNNKEL (reference sequence). CDR3 residues: CASGTRSGDTQYF. In DNA, the CDR3 is TGTGCCAGCGGTACGAGATCCGGGGATACGCAGTATTTT.

This chain links TRBV5-4 with TRBJ1-2; D is undetermined. CDR3 length equals 14 residues. Trimming removed 0 bases from V and 4 bases from J, with 10 bases in between. The germline V gene encodes CDR1 SGHNT and CDR2 YYREEE (reference sequence). Here the CDR3 reads CASSLEASFYGYTF. CDR3 DNA sequence: TGTGCCAGCAGCTTGGAAGCCAGCTTCTATGGCTACACCTTC.

The genes are TRBV12-3 or TRBV12-4 and TRBJ1-1; tentatively, D is TRBD1 (5 bases). Trimming pared 5 bases from V and 1 base from J, leaving 8 bases between. CDR3 length: 13 residues. The CDR3 region is CASSPGQNTEAFF. The CDR3 DNA reads as TGTGCCAGCAGTCCTGGACAGAACACTGAAGCTTTCTTT.

The count of this clone is one. The rearrangement links TRBV19 to TRBJ1-5; possible D gene TRBD1, 6 bases. The V end lost 4 bases, the J end lost 0 bases, and 7 bases lay between the germline ends. The V gene's germline CDR1 is LNHDA and CDR2 SQIVND (reference sequence). The length of the CDR3 is 14 residues. This CDR3 is CASSRDISNQPQHF. In DNA, the CDR3 is TGTGCCAGTAGTAGGGACATTAGCAATCAGCCCCAGCATTTT.

The CDR3 DNA is TGTGCCTTACAGGGTGGAACGTCACCCCTCCACTTT. As protein: CALQGGTSPLHF. The J gene is TRBJ1-6, the V gene TRBV30, with D possibly being TRBD1 (6 bases). The germline V and J ends were trimmed by 7 bases and 10 bases, with 14 bases remaining between them. Germline V gene lookup returns CDR1 GTSNPN and CDR2 SVGIG (reference sequence). The CDR3 sequence is 12 residues long.

This clone was counted only a few times. The gene calls are TRBV7-2 and TRBJ2-3; D uncertain. The ends were cut back, 1 base at V and 3 bases at J, with 8 bases in the middle. Germline V gene data show CDR1 as SGHTA and CDR2 as FQGNSA. This CDR3 contains 14 residues. DNA of the CDR3: TGTGCCAGCAGCTTAGGCCCCCAGACAGATACGCAGTATTTT. This sequence encodes CASSLGPQTDTQYF.

The chain is built from TRBV3-1 (or the pseudogene TRBV3-2) and TRBJ1-1; D is undetermined. V lost 3 bases, J lost 5 bases, and 4 bases lay in between. Germline V CDR1 and CDR2: LGHDT, YNNKEL (reference sequence). The CDR3 spans 11 residues. As DNA, the CDR3 is TGTGCCAGCAGCCAGGGTACTGAAGCTTTCTTT. This codes for CASSQGTEAFF.

The DNA of the CDR3 is TGTGCCAGCTCAATGAAACAGGGGGCTTGGAGCACTGAAGCTTTCTTT. It translates to CASSMKQGAWSTEAFF. The chain carries TRBV18 and TRBJ1-1; 9 bases are shared with TRBD1. J was trimmed by 4 bases and V by 5 bases; bases with no gene match: 11. Germline lookup yields CDR1 KGHSH and CDR2 LQKENI. The CDR3 loop spans 16 amino acids.

With respect to this clone: Other nucleotide sequences in the sample specify the same CDR3. This chain connects TRBV18 to TRBJ2-7; TRBD2 is a possible D gene (6 bases). Trimming removed 0 bases from V and 0 bases from J, with 9 bases in between. This CDR3 is 15 amino acids long. From germline, CDR1 is KGHSH and CDR2 LQKENI. CDR3 in amino acids: CASSPPSGNSYEQYF. The CDR3 coding sequence is TGTGCCAGCTCACCACCTAGCGGAAACTCCTACGAGCAGTACTTC.

The chain couples TRBV3-1 (or the pseudogene TRBV3-2) to TRBJ1-5; the match to TRBD1 covers 7 bases. V shed 4 bases and J 5 bases; nucleotides not matched to a gene: 8. There are 15 residues in the CDR3. Per germline, CDR1 LGHDT and CDR2 YNNKEL (reference sequence). The CDR3 here is CASSLGTAGHQPQHF. The CDR3 DNA reads as TGTGCCAGCAGCCTCGGGACAGCAGGTCATCAGCCCCAGCATTTT.

The DNA of the CDR3 is TGTGCCAGCAGTGATCTTCTCAATCAGCCCCAGCATTTT. Its protein is CASSDLLNQPQHF. The chain joins TRBV2 to TRBJ1-5; D call uncertain. This CDR3 is 13 amino acids long. The germline V gene encodes CDR1 SNHLY and CDR2 FYNNEI. Trimming removed 3 bases at V and 3 bases at J, with 6 bases between. The whole variable domain, filled in from reference TRBV2 and TRBJ1-5, reads EPEVTQTPSHQVTQMGQEVILRCVPISNHLYFYWYRQILGQKVEFLVSFYNNEISEKSEIFDDQFSVERPDGSNFTLKIRSTKLEDSAMYFCASSDLLNQPQHFGDGTRLSIL.

This clone was seen just once. J is TRBJ1-1 and V is TRBV27, with D possibly being TRBD1 (5 bases). Trimming took 5 bases from V and 5 from J, leaving 15 bases between them. Germline V lookup: CDR1 MNHEY, CDR2 SMNVEV (reference sequence). The CDR3 consists of 14 residues. As DNA, the CDR3 is TGTGCCAGCAGTCAATATAGGGGAGATACTGAAGCTTTCTTT. Its translation: CASSQYRGDTEAFF.

V gene TRBV29-1 combines with J gene TRBJ1-1; D might be TRBD1 (5 bases). This CDR3 region has 14 residues. Trimming shortened V by 5 bases and J by 4 bases, and 17 bases separated the two germline ends. Germline lookup yields CDR1 SQVTM and CDR2 ANQGSEA. The CDR3 nucleotides are TGCAGCGTTATTTGGTCTGGAAGGGGCACTGAAGCTTTCTTT. Amino acids: CSVIWSGRGTEAFF.

This clone was recorded once. This chain joins TRBV6-5 and TRBJ1-3; no clear D gene. Germline V gene data show CDR1 as MNHEY and CDR2 as SVGAGI. V lost 4 bases to trimming and J lost 0 bases, with 13 bases between them. This CDR3 has 16 residues. The CDR3 region is CASSSLQDYSGNTIYF. DNA of the CDR3: TGTGCCAGCAGTTCCCTTCAGGATTACTCTGGAAACACCATATATTTT.

The chain is built from TRBV29-1 and TRBJ2-3; TRBD2 is a possible D gene (6 bases). The CDR3 has 13 amino acids. V dropped 7 bases and J dropped 5 bases, with 16 bases sitting between them. Germline V lookup: CDR1 SQVTM, CDR2 ANQGSEA. Here the CDR3 DNA reads TGCAGCGGGCGGGGCGCTGGAGGAGATACGCAGTATTTT. Protein: CSGRGAGGDTQYF.

This clone appeared a few times. This chain links TRBV4-1 with TRBJ1-3, with D uncertain. The CDR3 has 15 residues. The germline V gene encodes CDR1 MGHRA and CDR2 YSYEKL. Trimming took off 0 bases at V and 2 bases at J, with 8 bases between the two ends. The CDR3 loop reads CASSQETGTGNTIYF. CDR3 nucleotides: TGCGCCAGCAGCCAAGAAACCGGGACTGGAAACACCATATATTTT.

The J gene is TRBJ1-6, the V gene TRBV7-2; TRBD1 matches at 9 bases. The V gene end was trimmed by 4 bases and the J gene end by 6 bases; junction bases not matched to a gene: 4. The CDR3 runs 15 residues. CDR1 and CDR2 (germline): SGHTA, FQGNSA. This chain's CDR3 is CASSSQGAINSPLHF. CDR3 nucleotide sequence: TGTGCCAGCAGCTCACAGGGGGCAATTAATTCACCCCTCCACTTT.

The V gene is TRBV18, the J gene TRBJ1-2; D not resolved. Germline assignment: CDR1 KGHSH and CDR2 LQKENI. The V and J ends lost 3 bases and 6 bases respectively, with 17 bases between them. The CDR3 is 15 amino acids. CDR3 nucleotides: TGTGCCAGCTCACCCCAGACTAGAGATATCGATGGCTACACCTTC. It encodes CASSPQTRDIDGYTF.

CDR3 in amino acids: CASSQESYNEQFF. Written as DNA, the CDR3 is TGCGCCAGCAGCCAAGAGAGCTACAATGAGCAGTTCTTC. The J gene is TRBJ2-1, the V gene TRBV4-1; D is unresolved. CDR3 length: 13 residues. From germline, CDR1 is MGHRA and CDR2 YSYEKL. Between the trimmed V and J ends, which lost 0 bases and 3 bases, there was a span of 3 bases.